The entry below describes one T cell receptor beta chain. Its antigen is still unknown. These data belong to a study of glioma-infiltrating T cells after dendritic cell vaccination. Study-wide context: Samples are from glioblastoma patients in Phase I and II dendritic cell vaccine trials.

Broader study findings: Estimated pretreatment TIL content predicted outcome after dendritic cell vaccination.

Germline lookup yields CDR1 SGHTA and CDR2 FQGNSA. This CDR3 has 13 residues. V lost 4 bases to trimming and J lost 5 bases, with 11 bases between them. The immunoSEQ assay amplified TCRB CDR3 from up to roughly 2 ug DNA. Profiled with immunoSEQ multiplex PCR; TCRdb holds only in-frame clones, not every one. The sample lists tens of thousands of clones; around 81% were seen once. The specimen comprised blood, sampled before dendritic cell vaccination. The receptor was isolated from a human donor with glioblastoma. J is TRBJ2-5 and V is TRBV7-2; D remains unclear. CDR3 residues: CASSSRVMETQYF. In DNA form, the CDR3 reads TGTGCCAGCAGCTCCCGCGTGATGGAGACCCAGTACTTC. The full variable domain, completed using reference TRBV7-2 and TRBJ2-5, is GAGVSQSPSNKVTEKGKDVELRCDPISGHTALYWYRQSLGQGLEFLIYFQGNSAPDKSGLPSDRFSAERTGGSVSTLTIQRTQQEDSAVYLCASSSRVMETQYFGPGTRLLVL.